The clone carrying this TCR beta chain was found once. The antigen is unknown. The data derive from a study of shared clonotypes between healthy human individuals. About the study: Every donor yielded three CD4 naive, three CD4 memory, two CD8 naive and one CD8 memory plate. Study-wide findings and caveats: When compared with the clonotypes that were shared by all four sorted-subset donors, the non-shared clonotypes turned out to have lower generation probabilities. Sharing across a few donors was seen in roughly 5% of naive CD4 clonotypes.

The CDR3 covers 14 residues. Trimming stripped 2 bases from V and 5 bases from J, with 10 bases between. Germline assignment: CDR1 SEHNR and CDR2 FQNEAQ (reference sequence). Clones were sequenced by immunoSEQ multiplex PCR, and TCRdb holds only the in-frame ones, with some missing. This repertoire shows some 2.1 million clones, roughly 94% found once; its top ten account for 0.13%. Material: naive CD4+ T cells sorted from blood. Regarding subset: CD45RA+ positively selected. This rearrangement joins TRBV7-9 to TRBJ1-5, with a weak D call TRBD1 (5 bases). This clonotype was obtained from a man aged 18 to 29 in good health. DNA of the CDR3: TGTGCCAGCAGCTTAAGGGGAGCGGATCAGCCCCAGCATTTT. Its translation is CASSLRGADQPQHF.